This T cell receptor beta chain was identified during a study of CD8+ T cells in alopecia areata. Study-level points and caveats: Persistence during tofacitinib was seen for many expanded lesional clones in scalp and blood. For lesional scalp, especially alopecia totalis/universalis, clonality was higher than in normal scalp.

Extraction of RNA preceded its reverse transcription into cDNA, which served as the sequencing template. Profiling relied on immunoSEQ multiplex PCR, and the TCRdb table lists in-frame clones only, not all of them. The repertoire holds 150,000 to 250,000 clones, roughly 60% seen once, with 4.5% to 6% in the top ten. Treatment noted: oral pan-JAK inhibitor, 5-10 mg twice daily. In its sample, this clone was seen a few times. Its antigen is not identified. The sample was CD4+ T cells sorted from blood, taken at week 24, from a patient treated with tofacitinib. The receptor was derived from a human donor with alopecia areata.

The CDR3 DNA sequence: TGTGCCAGCAGCCAAATCGGGACCCCTCACGAGCAGTACTTC. It yields the protein CASSQIGTPHEQYF. The chain uses TRBV7-9 and TRBJ2-7, with D perhaps being TRBD1 or TRBD2 (5 bases each). CDR3 length: 14 amino acids. In germline, CDR1 is SEHNR, CDR2 FQNEAQ (reference sequence). The V gene lost 5 bases and the J gene lost 5 bases, with 16 bases spanning the gap.